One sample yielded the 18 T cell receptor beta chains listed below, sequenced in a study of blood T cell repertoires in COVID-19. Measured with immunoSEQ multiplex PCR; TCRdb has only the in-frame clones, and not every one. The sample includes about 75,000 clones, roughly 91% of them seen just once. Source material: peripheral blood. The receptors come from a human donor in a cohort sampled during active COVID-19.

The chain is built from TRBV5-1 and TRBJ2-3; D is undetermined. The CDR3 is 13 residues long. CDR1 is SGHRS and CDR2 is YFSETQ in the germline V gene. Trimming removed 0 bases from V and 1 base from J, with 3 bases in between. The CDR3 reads CASSLGRTDTQYF. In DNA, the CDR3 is TGCGCCAGCAGCTTGGGGCGCACAGATACGCAGTATTTT.

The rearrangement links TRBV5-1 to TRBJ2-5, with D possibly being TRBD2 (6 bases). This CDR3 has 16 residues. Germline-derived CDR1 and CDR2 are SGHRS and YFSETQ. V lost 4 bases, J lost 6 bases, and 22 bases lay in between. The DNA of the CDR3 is TGCGCCAGCAGCCCCCTGGGACTGGCGGCCGCGAAGACCCAGTACTTC. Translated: CASSPLGLAAAKTQYF.

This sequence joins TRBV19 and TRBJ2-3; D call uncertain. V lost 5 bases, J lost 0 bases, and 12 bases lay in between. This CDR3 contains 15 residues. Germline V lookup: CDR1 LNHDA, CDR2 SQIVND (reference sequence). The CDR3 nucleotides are TGTGCCAGTAGTCCCAACGGAGAAAGCACAGATACGCAGTATTTT. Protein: CASSPNGESTDTQYF.

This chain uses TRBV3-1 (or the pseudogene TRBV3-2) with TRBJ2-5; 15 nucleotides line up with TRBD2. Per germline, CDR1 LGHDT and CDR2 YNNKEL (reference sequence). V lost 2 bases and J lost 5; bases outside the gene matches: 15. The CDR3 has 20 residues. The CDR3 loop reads CASSQSPPGLAGGRGETQYF. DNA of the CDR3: TGTGCCAGCAGCCAATCCCCCCCGGGACTAGCGGGAGGACGCGGGGAGACCCAGTACTTC.

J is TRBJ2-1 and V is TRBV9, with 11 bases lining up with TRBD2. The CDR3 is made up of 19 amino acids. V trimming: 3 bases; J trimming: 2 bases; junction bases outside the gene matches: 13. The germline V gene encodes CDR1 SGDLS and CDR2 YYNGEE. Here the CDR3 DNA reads TGTGCCAGCAGCGCGTCGGGGACTAGCGGTTCCCGCGCCTACAATGAGCAGTTCTTC. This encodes CASSASGTSGSRAYNEQFF.

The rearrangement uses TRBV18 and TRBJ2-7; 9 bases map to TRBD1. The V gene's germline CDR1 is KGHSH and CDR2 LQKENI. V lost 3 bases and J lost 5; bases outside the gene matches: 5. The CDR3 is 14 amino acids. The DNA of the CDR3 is TGTGCCAGCTCACCTTGGGACAGGGCAAACGAGCAGTACTTC. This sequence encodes CASSPWDRANEQYF.

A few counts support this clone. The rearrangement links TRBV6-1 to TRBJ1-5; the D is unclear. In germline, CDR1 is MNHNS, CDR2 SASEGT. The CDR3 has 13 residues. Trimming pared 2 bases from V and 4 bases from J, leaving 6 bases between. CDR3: CASSELQNQPQHF. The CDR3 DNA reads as TGTGCCAGCAGTGAACTCCAGAATCAGCCCCAGCATTTT.

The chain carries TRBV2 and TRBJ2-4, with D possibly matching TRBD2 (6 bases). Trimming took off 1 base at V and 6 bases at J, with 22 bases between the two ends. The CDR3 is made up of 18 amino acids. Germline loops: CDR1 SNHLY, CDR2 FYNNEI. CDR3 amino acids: CASSEVEGLRGTRNIQYF. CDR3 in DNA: TGTGCCAGCAGTGAAGTGGAGGGACTCAGAGGCACACGAAACATTCAGTACTTC.

Here the CDR3 reads CASSVATGGRYEQYF. DNA of the CDR3: TGTGCCAGCAGCGTAGCTACGGGAGGGCGTTACGAGCAGTACTTC. J is TRBJ2-7 and V is TRBV9, with 8 bases matching TRBD2. Germline CDR1 SGDLS, CDR2 YYNGEE. The CDR3 is 15 amino acids. Unmatched junction bases numbered 6, after V lost 0 bases and J lost 4 bases.

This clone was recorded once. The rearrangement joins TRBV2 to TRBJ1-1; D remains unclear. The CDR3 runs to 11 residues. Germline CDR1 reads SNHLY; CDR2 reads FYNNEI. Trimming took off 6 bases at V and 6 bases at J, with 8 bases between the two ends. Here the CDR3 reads CASRLIAEAFF. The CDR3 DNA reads TGTGCCAGCAGACTGATCGCTGAAGCTTTCTTT.

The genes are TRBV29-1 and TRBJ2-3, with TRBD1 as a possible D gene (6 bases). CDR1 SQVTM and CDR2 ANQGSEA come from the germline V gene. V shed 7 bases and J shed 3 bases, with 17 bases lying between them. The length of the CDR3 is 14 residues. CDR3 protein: CSATGRSLTDTQYF. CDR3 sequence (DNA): TGCAGCGCCACAGGGCGCAGCCTAACAGATACGCAGTATTTT.

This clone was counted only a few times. As DNA, the CDR3 is TGTGCCAGCAGTCCGACGACAGGGCGAAGAACTGAAGCTTTCTTT. Encoded protein: CASSPTTGRRTEAFF. The genes are TRBV27 and TRBJ1-1; 7 bases are shared with TRBD1. CDR3 length: 15 amino acids. The J segment lost 5 bases and the V segment lost 5 bases, leaving 11 bases of the junction unmatched. From germline, CDR1 is MNHEY and CDR2 SMNVEV (reference sequence).

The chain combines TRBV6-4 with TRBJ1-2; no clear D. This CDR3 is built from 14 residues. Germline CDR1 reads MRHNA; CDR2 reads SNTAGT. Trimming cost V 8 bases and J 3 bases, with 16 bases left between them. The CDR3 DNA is TGTGCCAGCTTCGGGAAAAGGAAGTACTATGGCTACACCTTC. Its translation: CASFGKRKYYGYTF.

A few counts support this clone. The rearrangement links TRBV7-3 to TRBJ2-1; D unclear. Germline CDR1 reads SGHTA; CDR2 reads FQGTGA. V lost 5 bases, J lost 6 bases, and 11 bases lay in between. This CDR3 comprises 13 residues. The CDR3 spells CASSPPSSNEQFF. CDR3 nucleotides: TGTGCCAGCAGCCCGCCCTCCAGCAATGAGCAGTTCTTC.

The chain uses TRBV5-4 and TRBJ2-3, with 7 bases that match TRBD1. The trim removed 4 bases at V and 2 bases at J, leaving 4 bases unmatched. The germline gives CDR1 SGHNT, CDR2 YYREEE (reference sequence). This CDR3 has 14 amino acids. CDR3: CASSPGQATDTQYF. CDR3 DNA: TGTGCCAGCAGCCCTGGACAGGCCACAGATACGCAGTATTTT.

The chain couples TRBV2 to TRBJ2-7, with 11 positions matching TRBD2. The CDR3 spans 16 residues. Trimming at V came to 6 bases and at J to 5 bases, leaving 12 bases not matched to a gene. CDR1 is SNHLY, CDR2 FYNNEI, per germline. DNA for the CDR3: TGTGCCAGCAGAACTAGCGGGAGCGGGGGGATCCACGAGCAGTACTTC. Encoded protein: CASRTSGSGGIHEQYF.

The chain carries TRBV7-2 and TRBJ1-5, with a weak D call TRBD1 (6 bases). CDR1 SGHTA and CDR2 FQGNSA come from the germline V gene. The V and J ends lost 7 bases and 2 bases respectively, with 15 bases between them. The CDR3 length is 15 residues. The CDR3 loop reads CASTSQGMGNQPQHF. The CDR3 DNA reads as TGTGCCAGCACTTCCCAGGGGATGGGCAATCAGCCCCAGCATTTT.

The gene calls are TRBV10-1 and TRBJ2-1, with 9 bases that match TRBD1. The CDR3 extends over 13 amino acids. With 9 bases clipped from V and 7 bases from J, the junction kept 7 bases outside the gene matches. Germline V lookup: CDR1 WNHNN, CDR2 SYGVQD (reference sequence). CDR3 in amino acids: CASSRTGVNEQFF. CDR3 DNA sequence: TGCGCCAGTTCCAGGACAGGGGTTAATGAGCAGTTCTTC.